This is a list of T cell receptor beta chains from one sample in a study of regulatory T cells in long-lasting Graves disease. One entry per CDR3 protein results from TCRdb running MiXCR on the multiplex PCR reads. Of around 360,000 distinct CDR3 sequences detected, 15% to 20% appear once; the ten largest clones hold over 20%. This sample also belongs to another study, concerning T cells in Graves' hyperthyroidism and ophthalmopathy.

The source material was peripheral blood mononuclear cells (PBMCs), sampled at new diagnosis, from a patient treated with antithyroid drugs. The origin of the receptors is a woman under 30 with Graves disease. CDR3s include the opening cysteine and the closing phenylalanine or tryptophan. A D gene is named only where the DNA matches it firmly. Size is stated for part of the rows, as once, few or many counts, or as a class when the clone is expanded.

CDR3aa	CDR3nt	j_gene	abundance	d_gene	v_gene
CSARDGRRRTDTQYF	TGCAGTGCTAGAGATGGGAGGCGACGCACAGATACGCAGTATTTT	TRBJ2-3	many	-	TRBV20-1
CASSLRTLGGTDTQYF	TGTGCCAGCAGCCTCCGGACCTTAGGGGGCACAGATACGCAGTATTTT	TRBJ2-3	many	-	TRBV7-8
CASSYGLDTGELFF	TGTGCCAGCAGTTACGGACTGGACACCGGGGAGCTGTTTTTT	TRBJ2-2	-	-	TRBV6-5
CASSLTVGGLSDTQYF	TGTGCCAGCAGCTTAACGGTTGGGGGGCTCTCAGATACGCAGTATTTT	TRBJ2-3	many	-	TRBV7-3
CASNPGGGNSPLHF	TGCGCCAGCAATCCTGGGGGCGGCAATTCACCCCTCCACTTT	TRBJ1-6	-	-	TRBV5-1
CASSQGGTTYEQYF	TGTGCCAGCAGCCAAGGAGGAACTACCTACGAGCAGTACTTC	TRBJ2-7	many	-	TRBV3-1
CSARQLASLSYNEQFF	TGCAGTGCTAGACAGTTGGCGAGCCTCTCCTACAATGAGCAGTTCTTC	TRBJ2-1	many	-	TRBV20-1
CAISATGPPTHEQYF	TGTGCCATCAGTGCCACGGGACCCCCGACCCACGAGCAGTACTTC	TRBJ2-7	many	-	TRBV10-3
CSASGTSGSNTGELFF	TGCAGTGCGTCCGGGACTAGCGGCTCGAACACCGGGGAGCTGTTTTTT	TRBJ2-2	many	TRBD2	TRBV20-1
CASSPPLGRGASTDTQYF	TGCGCCAGCAGCCCCCCCCTAGGAAGGGGGGCTAGCACAGATACGCAGTATTTT	TRBJ2-3	-	-	TRBV5-1
CAISEFGRANTEAFF	TGTGCCATCAGTGAGTTCGGCAGGGCGAACACTGAAGCTTTCTTT	TRBJ1-1	many	-	TRBV10-3
CASSLGQLTTNEKLFF	TGTGCCAGCAGTCTTGGACAGCTAACAACTAATGAAAAACTGTTTTTT	TRBJ1-4	many	-	TRBV28
CAWSGTGAWNYGYTF	TGTGCCTGGAGTGGCACAGGGGCCTGGAACTATGGCTACACCTTC	TRBJ1-2	-	TRBD1	TRBV30
CASSKQGANYEQYF	TGTGCCAGCAGTAAACAGGGGGCTAACTACGAGCAGTACTTC	TRBJ2-7	few	TRBD1	TRBV6-1
CASSVEGQMETQYF	TGTGCCAGCAGCGTAGAAGGACAGATGGAGACCCAGTACTTC	TRBJ2-5	-	-	TRBV9
CSARGIQGRGNQPQHF	TGCAGTGCTAGAGGGATACAGGGGAGGGGCAATCAGCCCCAGCATTTT	TRBJ1-5	many	TRBD1	TRBV20-1
CASSLQGRGNQPQHF	TGTGCCAGCAGTTTACAGGGTAGGGGCAATCAGCCCCAGCATTTT	TRBJ1-5	many	-	TRBV28
CSARMGGASGGGETQYF	TGCAGTGCTAGAATGGGGGGCGCGAGCGGGGGAGGAGAGACCCAGTACTTC	TRBJ2-5	once	TRBD2	TRBV20-1
CASSLEGQRNQPQHF	TGCGCCAGCAGCTTGGAGGGACAGAGAAATCAGCCCCAGCATTTT	TRBJ1-5	many	TRBD1	TRBV5-1
CASSGRGLDTQYF	TGTGCCAGCAGCGGCAGGGGGCTAGATACGCAGTATTTT	TRBJ2-3	many	TRBD1	TRBV7-9
CATSTGQGNTGELFF	TGCGCCACCTCTACGGGACAGGGGAACACCGGGGAGCTGTTTTTT	TRBJ2-2	many	TRBD1	TRBV10-1
CAISPRGQNTEAFF	TGTGCCATCAGTCCTCGAGGACAGAACACTGAAGCTTTCTTT	TRBJ1-1	few	-	TRBV10-3
CATRDSLTNEKLFF	TGTGCCACCAGGGACAGTTTGACTAATGAAAAACTGTTTTTT	TRBJ1-4	many	TRBD1	TRBV28
CSATRTVNEKLFF	TGCAGTGCTACACGGACAGTTAATGAAAAACTGTTTTTT	TRBJ1-4	-	-	TRBV20-1
CASSPEPGQSNTGELFF	TGTGCCAGCAGCCCGGAGCCCGGACAGTCGAACACCGGGGAGCTGTTTTTT	TRBJ2-2	few	-	TRBV5-4
CASSQDQAGLAGELFF	TGCGCCAGCAGCCAAGATCAGGCAGGTCTCGCCGGGGAGCTGTTTTTT	TRBJ2-2	many	-	TRBV4-1
CASSEAMGGPGRSDTQYF	TGTGCCAGCAGTGAAGCGATGGGAGGGCCGGGTCGTTCTGATACGCAGTATTTT	TRBJ2-3	many	TRBD2	TRBV2
CAWSRSGGPGDEQFF	TGTGCCTGGAGTCGTAGCGGGGGGCCAGGTGATGAGCAGTTCTTC	TRBJ2-1	-	TRBD2	TRBV30
CASSSPQGLTEKLFF	TGTGCCAGCAGTTCGCCGCAAGGACTGACAGAGAAGCTGTTTTTT	TRBJ2-2	-	-	TRBV28
CASSTRGDHYTF	TGTGCCAGCAGCACGAGAGGAGACCACTACACCTTC	TRBJ1-2	-	-	TRBV5-4
CSTEEGGVTEAFF	TGCAGCACGGAAGAGGGGGGCGTCACTGAAGCTTTCTTT	TRBJ1-1	many	-	TRBV29-1
CASSEAYTGGTEAFF	TGTGCCAGCAGTGAAGCGTATACTGGCGGGACTGAAGCTTTCTTT	TRBJ1-1	-	-	TRBV25-1
CSVETGQFSYNEQFF	TGCAGCGTTGAGACTGGACAGTTCTCCTACAATGAGCAGTTCTTC	TRBJ2-1	-	-	TRBV29-1
CASSQVAGALYEQYF	TGTGCCAGCAGCCAAGTAGCGGGGGCCTTATACGAGCAGTACTTC	TRBJ2-7	many	TRBD2	TRBV14
CAWSPGDGQPQHF	TGTGCCTGGAGCCCTGGAGATGGTCAGCCCCAGCATTTT	TRBJ1-5	few	-	TRBV30
CSARGEDRTGSHQFF	TGCAGTGCTAGAGGGGAAGACAGGACAGGGTCCCACCAGTTCTTC	TRBJ2-1	many	TRBD1	TRBV20-1
CASSLGGWEQFF	TGTGCCAGCAGCTTGGGGGGTTGGGAGCAGTTCTTC	TRBJ2-1	many	-	TRBV5-4
CASSPTNTEAFF	TGTGCCAGCAGCCCAACGAACACTGAAGCTTTCTTT	TRBJ1-1	many	-	TRBV7-9
CASGWRNEQFF	TGTGCCAGCGGCTGGAGGAATGAGCAGTTCTTC	TRBJ2-1	many	-	TRBV2
CASSRSRRPLHF	TGTGCCAGCAGCCGTTCCCGGAGACCCCTCCACTTT	TRBJ1-6	many	-	TRBV3-1
CAWSGVNPNQPQHF	TGTGCCTGGAGTGGGGTCAACCCGAATCAGCCCCAGCATTTT	TRBJ1-5	many	-	TRBV30
CASSEKTGSSNQPQHF	TGTGCCAGCAGCGAGAAGACGGGAAGTAGCAATCAGCCCCAGCATTTT	TRBJ1-5	few	-	TRBV5-6
CASSPPGLLTDTQYF	TGTGCCAGCAGCCCGCCGGGCCTACTCACAGATACGCAGTATTTT	TRBJ2-3	many	-	TRBV28
CASRKPGLVHVEQFF	TGTGCCAGTAGAAAGCCGGGACTAGTTCATGTTGAGCAGTTCTTC	TRBJ2-1	-	TRBD2	TRBV19
CASSETTGEFTYEQYF	TGTGCCAGCAGTGAAACCACAGGGGAATTTACCTACGAGCAGTACTTC	TRBJ2-7	many	TRBD1	TRBV28
CASSERGRETQYF	TGTGCCAGCAGTGAAAGGGGTCGAGAGACCCAGTACTTC	TRBJ2-5	many	-	TRBV6-1